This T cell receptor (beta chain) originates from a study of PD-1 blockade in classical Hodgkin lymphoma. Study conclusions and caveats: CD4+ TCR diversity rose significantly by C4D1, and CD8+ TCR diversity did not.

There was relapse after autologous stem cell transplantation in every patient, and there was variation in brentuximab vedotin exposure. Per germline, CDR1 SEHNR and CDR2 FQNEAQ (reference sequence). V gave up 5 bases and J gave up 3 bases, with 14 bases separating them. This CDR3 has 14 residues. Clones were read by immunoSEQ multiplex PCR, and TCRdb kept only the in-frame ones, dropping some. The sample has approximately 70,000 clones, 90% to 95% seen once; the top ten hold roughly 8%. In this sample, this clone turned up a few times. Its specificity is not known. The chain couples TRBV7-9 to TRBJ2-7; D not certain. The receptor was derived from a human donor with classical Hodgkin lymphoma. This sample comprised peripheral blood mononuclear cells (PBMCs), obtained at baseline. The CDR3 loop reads CASSNPGQGYEQYF. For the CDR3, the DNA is TGTGCCAGCAGCAACCCGGGCCAAGGCTACGAGCAGTACTTC.